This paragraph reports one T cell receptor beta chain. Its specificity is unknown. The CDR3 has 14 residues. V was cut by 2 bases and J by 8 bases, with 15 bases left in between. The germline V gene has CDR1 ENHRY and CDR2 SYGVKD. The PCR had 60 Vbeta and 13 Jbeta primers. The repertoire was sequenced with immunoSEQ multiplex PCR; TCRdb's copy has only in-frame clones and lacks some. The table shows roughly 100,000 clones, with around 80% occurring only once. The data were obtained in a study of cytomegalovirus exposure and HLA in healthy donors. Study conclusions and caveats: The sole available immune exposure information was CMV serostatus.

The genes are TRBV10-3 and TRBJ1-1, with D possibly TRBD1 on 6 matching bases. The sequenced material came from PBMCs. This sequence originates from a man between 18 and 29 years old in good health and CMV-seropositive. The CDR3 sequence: CAISELGGAGEAFF. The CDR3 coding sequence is TGTGCCATCAGTGAGCTGGGGGGGGCGGGCGAAGCTTTCTTT.